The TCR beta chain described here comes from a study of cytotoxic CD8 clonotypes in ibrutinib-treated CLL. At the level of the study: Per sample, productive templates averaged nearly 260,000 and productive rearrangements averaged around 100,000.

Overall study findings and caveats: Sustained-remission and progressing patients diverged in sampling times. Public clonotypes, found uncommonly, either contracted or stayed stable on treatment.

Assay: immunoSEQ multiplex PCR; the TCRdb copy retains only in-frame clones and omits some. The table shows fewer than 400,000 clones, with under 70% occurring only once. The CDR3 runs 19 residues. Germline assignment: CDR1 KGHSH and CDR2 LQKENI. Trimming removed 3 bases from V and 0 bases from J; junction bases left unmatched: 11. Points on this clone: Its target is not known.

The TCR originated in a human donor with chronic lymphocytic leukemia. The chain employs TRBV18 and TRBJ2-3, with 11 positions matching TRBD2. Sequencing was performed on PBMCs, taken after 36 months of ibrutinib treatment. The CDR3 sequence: CASSPFSGRARTSTDTQYF. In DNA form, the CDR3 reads TGTGCCAGCTCACCGTTTAGCGGGAGGGCCCGTACTAGCACAGATACGCAGTATTTT.